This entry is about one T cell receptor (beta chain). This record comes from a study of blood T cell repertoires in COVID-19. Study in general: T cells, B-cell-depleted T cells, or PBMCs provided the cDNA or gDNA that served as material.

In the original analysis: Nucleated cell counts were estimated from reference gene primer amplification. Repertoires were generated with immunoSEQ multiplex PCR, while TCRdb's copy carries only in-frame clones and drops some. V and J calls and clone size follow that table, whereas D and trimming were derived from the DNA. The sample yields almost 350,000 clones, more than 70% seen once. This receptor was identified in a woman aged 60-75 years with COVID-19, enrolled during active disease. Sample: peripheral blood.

The CDR3: CASSLLVARVQPQHF. The DNA for the CDR3 is TGTGCCAGCAGCTTATTGGTCGCCAGGGTGCAGCCCCAGCATTTT. The chain has TRBV7-8 and TRBJ1-5; a weak D match, TRBD1 (5 bases). The CDR3 length is 15 residues. Germline values: CDR1 SGHVS, CDR2 FQNEAQ. Deletions cut 2 bases from V and 7 bases from J, with 15 bases between.